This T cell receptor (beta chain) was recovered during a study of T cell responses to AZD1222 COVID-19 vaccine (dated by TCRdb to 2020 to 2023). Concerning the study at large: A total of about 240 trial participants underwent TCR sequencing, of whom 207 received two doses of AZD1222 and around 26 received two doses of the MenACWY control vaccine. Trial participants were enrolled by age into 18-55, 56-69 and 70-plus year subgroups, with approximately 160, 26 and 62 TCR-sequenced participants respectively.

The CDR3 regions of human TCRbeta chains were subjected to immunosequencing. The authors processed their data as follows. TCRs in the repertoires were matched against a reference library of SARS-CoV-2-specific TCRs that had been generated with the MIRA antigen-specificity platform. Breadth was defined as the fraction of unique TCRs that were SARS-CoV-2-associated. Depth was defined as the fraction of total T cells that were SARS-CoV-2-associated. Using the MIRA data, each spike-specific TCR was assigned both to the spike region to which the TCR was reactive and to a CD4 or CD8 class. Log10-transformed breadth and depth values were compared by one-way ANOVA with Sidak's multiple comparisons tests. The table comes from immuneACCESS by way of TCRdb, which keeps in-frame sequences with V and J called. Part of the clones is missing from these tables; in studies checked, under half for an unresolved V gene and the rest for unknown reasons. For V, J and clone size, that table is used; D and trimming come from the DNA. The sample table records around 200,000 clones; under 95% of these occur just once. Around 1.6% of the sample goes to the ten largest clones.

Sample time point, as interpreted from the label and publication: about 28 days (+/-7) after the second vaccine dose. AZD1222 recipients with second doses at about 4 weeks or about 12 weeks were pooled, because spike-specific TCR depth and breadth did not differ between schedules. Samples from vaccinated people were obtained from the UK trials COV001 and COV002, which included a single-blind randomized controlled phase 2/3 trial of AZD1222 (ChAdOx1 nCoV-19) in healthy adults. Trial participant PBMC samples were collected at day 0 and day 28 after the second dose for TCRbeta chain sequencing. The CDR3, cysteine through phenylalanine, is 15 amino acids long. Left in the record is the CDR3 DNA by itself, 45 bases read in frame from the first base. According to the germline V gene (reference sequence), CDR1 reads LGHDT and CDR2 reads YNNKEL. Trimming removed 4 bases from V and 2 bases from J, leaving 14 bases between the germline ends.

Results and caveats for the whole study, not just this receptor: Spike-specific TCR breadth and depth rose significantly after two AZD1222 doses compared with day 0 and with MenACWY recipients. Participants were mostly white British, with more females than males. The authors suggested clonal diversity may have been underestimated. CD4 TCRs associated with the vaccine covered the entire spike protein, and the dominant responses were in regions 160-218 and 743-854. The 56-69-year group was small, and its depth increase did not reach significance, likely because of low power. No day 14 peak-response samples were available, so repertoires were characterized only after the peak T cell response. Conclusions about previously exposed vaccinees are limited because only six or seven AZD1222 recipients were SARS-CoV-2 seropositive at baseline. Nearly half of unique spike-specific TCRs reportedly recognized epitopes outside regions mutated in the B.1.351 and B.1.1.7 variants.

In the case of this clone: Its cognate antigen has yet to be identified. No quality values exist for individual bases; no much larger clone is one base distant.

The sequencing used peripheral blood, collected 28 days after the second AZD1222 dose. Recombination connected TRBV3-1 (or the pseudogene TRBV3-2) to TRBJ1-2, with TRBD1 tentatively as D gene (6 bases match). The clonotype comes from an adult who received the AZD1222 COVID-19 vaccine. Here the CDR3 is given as CASSPRAGGNYGYTF. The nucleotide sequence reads TGTGCCAGCAGCCCCCGGGCGGGGGGCAACTATGGCTACACCTTC.